Below, one T cell receptor beta chain is given with its context. Its antigen is unidentified. This sample was included in a study of radiotherapy plus CTLA-4 blockade in lung cancer. Study-wide background: Under 20% of patients responded objectively, and 25% to 40% achieved disease control. The study, taken as a whole, reports: According to reports, early shifts in blood T cell clones, alongside interferon-beta, forecast response most accurately.

The ends were cut back, 3 bases at V and 3 bases at J, with 15 bases in the middle. The CDR3 is 16 residues long. From germline, CDR1 is MGHDK and CDR2 SYGVNS. Libraries were prepared by immunoSEQ multiplex PCR; TCRdb keeps only in-frame clonotypes and omits some of them. The data contain 52,000 or so clones, 82% of them singletons. This chain connects TRBV25-1 to TRBJ1-5, with a weak D call TRBD1 (6 bases). The sequence came from a human donor with non-small cell lung cancer whose response to radiotherapy plus ipilimumab could not be evaluated. Source: peripheral blood, taken from a patient treated with radiotherapy plus ipilimumab. CDR3 in DNA: TGTGCCAGCAGTGACGGCCGCAGGGGAGACAATCAGCCCCAGCATTTT. It codes for CASSDGRRGDNQPQHF.